The 30 T cell receptor beta chains presented below share a single source sample, sequenced in a study of blood T cell repertoires in COVID-19. Profiling relied on immunoSEQ multiplex PCR, and the TCRdb table lists in-frame clones only, not all of them. The table has more than 110,000 clones, approximately 85% seen once. Sequencing was carried out using peripheral blood. The origin of the receptors is a man aged 45-60 years with acute or convalescent COVID-19.

CDR3 sequence reads: CASSFGGSPSSYNEQFF. Here the CDR3 DNA reads TGTGCCAGCAGCTTCGGCGGGAGTCCGAGCTCCTACAATGAGCAGTTCTTC. The chain joins TRBV7-8 to TRBJ2-1, with 7 nucleotides matching TRBD2. The CDR3 is 17 amino acids. CDR1 is SGHVS and CDR2 is FQNEAQ in the germline V gene. Trimming cost V 3 bases and J 0 bases; bases outside gene matches: 8.

This clone was detected a few times. The chain links TRBV9 to TRBJ1-2, with D unclear. Trimming took off 0 bases at V and 10 bases at J, with 13 bases between the two ends. CDR1 and CDR2 from the germline V gene are SGDLS and YYNGEE. CDR3 length equals 13 residues. The CDR3 sequence: CASSVDIGTYYTF. As DNA, the CDR3 is TGTGCCAGCAGCGTAGATATTGGTACATACTACACCTTC.

V and J are TRBV15 and TRBJ1-5; TRBD1 is a possible D gene (5 bases). Germline CDR1 LNHNV, CDR2 YYDKDF (reference sequence). The CDR3 is 14 residues long. Deletions cut 5 bases from V and 6 bases from J, with 14 bases between. The CDR3 DNA is TGTGCCACCAGCCCGGACATCGGGGGTCAGCCCCAGCATTTT. Its translation: CATSPDIGGQPQHF. Complete variable domain (other parts from reference TRBV15 and TRBJ1-5): DAMVIQNPRYQVTQFGKPVTLSCSQTLNHNVMYWYQQKSSQAPKLLFHYYDKDFNNEADTPDNFQSRRPNTSFCFLDIRSPGLGDTAMYLCATSPDIGGQPQHFGDGTRLSIL.

V gene TRBV5-1 combines with J gene TRBJ2-7; no clear D. Germline V gives CDR1 SGHRS, CDR2 YFSETQ. V was trimmed by 5 bases and J by 4 bases, leaving 16 bases between them. CDR3 length: 14 amino acids. CDR3 amino acids: CASSPDNPLYEQYF. As DNA, the CDR3 is TGCGCCAGCAGTCCCGACAACCCCCTTTACGAGCAGTACTTC.

The chain employs TRBV11-3 and TRBJ1-1, with a tentative D call TRBD1 (5 bases). The CDR3 has 14 residues. V lost 4 bases to trimming and J lost 5 bases, with 14 bases between them. Germline assignment: CDR1 SGHNT and CDR2 YENEEA. CDR3 amino acids: CASSSSGWMTEAFF. The CDR3 DNA sequence: TGTGCCAGCAGCTCCTCAGGGTGGATGACTGAAGCTTTCTTT.

The chain employs TRBV6-4 and TRBJ1-6; D perhaps matches TRBD1 (6 bases). CDR3 length equals 15 residues. Trimming cost V 4 bases and J 6 bases, with 13 bases left between them. Germline values: CDR1 MRHNA, CDR2 SNTAGT. Here the CDR3 reads CASSVQAGANSPLHF. DNA of the CDR3: TGTGCCAGCAGTGTCCAGGCGGGGGCTAATTCACCCCTCCACTTT.

This chain uses TRBV3-1 (or the pseudogene TRBV3-2) with TRBJ2-5; 9 bases line up with TRBD2. The CDR3 length is 17 residues. The junction had 12 bases not matched to a gene; V was cut back by 4 bases and J by 3 bases. In germline, CDR1 is LGHDT, CDR2 YNNKEL (reference sequence). CDR3 residues: CASSPLGAGGTKETQYF. DNA for the CDR3: TGTGCCAGCAGCCCGCTTGGAGCGGGGGGAACTAAAGAGACCCAGTACTTC.

The chain recombines TRBV27 with TRBJ1-4; TRBD1 agrees at 7 bases. The CDR3 is made up of 14 amino acids. The ends lost 4 bases at V and 5 bases at J; junction bases unmatched: 4. CDR1 MNHEY and CDR2 SMNVEV come from the germline V gene (reference sequence). For the CDR3, the DNA is TGTGCCAGCAGTTGGGACAGAAAGAATGAAAAACTGTTTTTT. This gives the protein CASSWDRKNEKLFF.

The chain couples TRBV19 to TRBJ1-2, with 8 bases that match TRBD1. Looked up from germline, CDR1 is LNHDA and CDR2 is SQIVND (reference sequence). This CDR3 region has 14 residues. V lost 5 bases to trimming and J lost 13 bases; unmatched junction nucleotides: 15. The CDR3 here is CASSSPDRGSTGTF. The CDR3 DNA reads TGTGCCAGTAGTTCCCCAGACAGGGGATCGACAGGCACCTTC.

J is TRBJ1-2 and V is TRBV6-5; D not resolved. V was clipped by 0 bases and J by 7 bases, with 18 bases between them. CDR3 length: 16 amino acids. In germline, CDR1 is MNHEY, CDR2 SVGAGI. The CDR3 region is CASSYSGRRIGGGYTF. The DNA of the CDR3 is TGTGCCAGCAGTTACTCGGGGAGACGGATAGGTGGTGGCTACACCTTC.

As for this clone: This specimen includes other DNA sequences encoding the same CDR3. This rearrangement joins TRBV9 to TRBJ1-1; weak D call: TRBD1 (5 bases). The CDR3 runs to 14 residues. Germline V gene data show CDR1 as SGDLS and CDR2 as YYNGEE. The ends were cut back, 0 bases at V and 1 base at J, with 7 bases in the middle. CDR3 DNA sequence: TGTGCCAGCAGCGTAGCAGGACAGAACACTGAAGCTTTCTTT. Translated: CASSVAGQNTEAFF.

The chain links TRBV6-5 to TRBJ2-7; the D gene is possibly TRBD2 (5 bases). V lost 5 bases to trimming and J lost 3 bases, with 11 bases between them. CDR1 is MNHEY and CDR2 is SVGAGI in the germline V gene. This CDR3 has 13 amino acids. The DNA for the CDR3 is TGTGCCAGCAGTCTTCCAGGAGGCTACGAGCAGTACTTC. This sequence encodes CASSLPGGYEQYF.

This chain joins TRBV5-1 and TRBJ1-6; a weak D match, TRBD1 (5 bases). V shed 0 bases and J shed 10 bases, with 14 bases lying between them. CDR3 length: 15 residues. CDR1 and CDR2 (germline): SGHRS, YFSETQ. The CDR3 DNA sequence: TGCGCCAGCAGCTTGGGGGGCCGCAAAGACTCACCCCTCCACTTT. This codes for CASSLGGRKDSPLHF. Drawing the rest from reference TRBV5-1 and TRBJ1-6, the complete variable domain is KAGVTQTPRYLIKTRGQQVTLSCSPISGHRSVSWYQQTPGQGLQFLFEYFSETQRNKGNFPGRFSGRQFSNSRSEMNVSTLELGDSALYLCASSLGGRKDSPLHFGNGTRLTVT.

The chain is built from TRBV24-1 and TRBJ1-2; 10 bases are shared with TRBD1. The CDR3 loop spans 13 amino acids. Per the germline V gene, CDR1 is KGHDR and CDR2 is SFDVKD. J was trimmed by 8 bases and V by 9 bases; bases with no gene match: 8. The CDR3 sequence: CATEDRGLRGYTF. The CDR3 DNA reads TGTGCCACCGAGGACAGGGGGTTAAGGGGCTACACCTTC.

The rearrangement links TRBV30 to TRBJ2-7, with D possibly being TRBD1 (6 bases). The CDR3 loop spans 18 amino acids. The V gene lost 2 bases and the J gene lost 8 bases, with 31 bases spanning the gap. Germline V CDR1 and CDR2: GTSNPN, SVGIG (reference sequence). Here the CDR3 DNA reads TGTGCCTGGAGTCCCCCTTTTTTAAACAGGGTCGGATTTCCTCAGCAGTACTTC. Its protein is CAWSPPFLNRVGFPQQYF.

This clone appeared a few times. The chain carries TRBV6-2 or TRBV6-3 and TRBJ2-1; no definite D call. Germline CDR1 and CDR2: MNHEY and SVGEGT. Trimming removed 6 bases at V and 5 bases at J, with 5 bases between. This CDR3 is built from 11 residues. The DNA of the CDR3 is TGTGCCAGCAGCCTCGACAATGAGCAGTTCTTC. This gives the protein CASSLDNEQFF.

The V and J genes are TRBV7-9 and TRBJ2-7, with 8 bases lining up with TRBD2. The CDR3 length is 15 residues. Germline trimming cut 2 bases from V and 0 bases from J; bases unmatched to any gene: 3. Germline values: CDR1 SEHNR, CDR2 FQNEAQ (reference sequence). The chain's CDR3 is CASSLRLAGSYEQYF. The DNA of the CDR3 is TGTGCCAGCAGCTTAAGGCTAGCGGGCTCCTACGAGCAGTACTTC.

V is TRBV7-3 and J is TRBJ2-7; tentative D call: TRBD2 (6 bases). Trimming left V 0 bases short and J 2 bases short, with 14 bases between. CDR3 length equals 16 residues. Germline CDR1 reads SGHTA; CDR2 reads FQGTGA. The CDR3 spells CASSLTGWRGTYEQYF. The DNA for the CDR3 is TGTGCCAGCAGCTTAACGGGGTGGAGGGGAACCTACGAGCAGTACTTC.

The V call is TRBV6-2 or TRBV6-3, the J call TRBJ2-7; 13 bases fit TRBD2. CDR3 length equals 16 residues. Germline CDR1 and CDR2: MNHEY and SVGEGT. The V segment lost 6 bases and the J segment 3 bases; nucleotides outside the gene matches: 8. CDR3: CASRPPGLAGFYEQYF. DNA of the CDR3: TGTGCCAGCAGACCTCCGGGACTAGCGGGGTTCTACGAGCAGTACTTC.

This chain uses TRBV5-1 with TRBJ2-2, with D possibly matching TRBD1 (6 bases). The CDR3 is 15 residues long. CDR1 and CDR2 from the germline V gene are SGHRS and YFSETQ. V was clipped by 0 bases and J by 2 bases, with 8 bases between them. The CDR3 protein is CASSLVQGNTGELFF. As DNA, the CDR3 is TGCGCCAGCAGCTTGGTACAGGGCAACACCGGGGAGCTGTTTTTT. The full variable domain, with the rest looked up from reference TRBV5-1 and TRBJ2-2, is KAGVTQTPRYLIKTRGQQVTLSCSPISGHRSVSWYQQTPGQGLQFLFEYFSETQRNKGNFPGRFSGRQFSNSRSEMNVSTLELGDSALYLCASSLVQGNTGELFFGEGSRLTVL.

The chain's CDR3 is CASSQVLGLMNEQYF. DNA for the CDR3: TGCGCCAGCAGCCAAGTGTTAGGACTAATGAACGAGCAGTACTTC. The chain recombines TRBV4-1 with TRBJ2-7; maybe TRBD2 (6 bases). This CDR3 has 15 amino acids. The germline gives CDR1 MGHRA, CDR2 YSYEKL. The V and J ends lost 1 base and 5 bases respectively, with 15 bases between them.

V gene TRBV25-1 combines with J gene TRBJ1-2, with 7 bases that match TRBD1. Trimming at V came to 2 bases and at J to 3 bases, leaving 9 bases not matched to a gene. In germline, CDR1 is MGHDK, CDR2 SYGVNS. This CDR3 comprises 16 residues. The CDR3 protein is CASSEGGTAAHYGYTF. The CDR3 DNA reads TGTGCCAGCAGTGAAGGGGGGACAGCCGCGCACTATGGCTACACCTTC.

The chain joins TRBV30 to TRBJ2-3, with 7 bases aligning to TRBD1. CDR1 GTSNPN and CDR2 SVGIG come from the germline V gene (reference sequence). Trimming removed 1 base from V and 12 bases from J; junction bases left unmatched: 13. CDR3 length equals 14 residues. The CDR3 nucleotides read TGTGCCTGGAGTGCAGCATCCGGGACAGAAAAACAGTATTTT. Amino acids: CAWSAASGTEKQYF.

This clone has a handful of counts. V is TRBV19 and J is TRBJ1-1, with TRBD1 matching over 9 bases. CDR3 length equals 13 residues. Germline V CDR1 and CDR2: LNHDA, SQIVND (reference sequence). V was clipped by 5 bases and J by 11 bases; unmatched bases: 9. CDR3 DNA sequence: TGTGCCAGTAGTTTCCCAAGGACAGGGGTGGCTTTCTTT. Protein sequence: CASSFPRTGVAFF.

The gene calls are TRBV18 and TRBJ2-5; D ambiguous. V was pared by 5 bases and J by 2 bases, with 6 bases between. The CDR3 contains 12 residues. CDR1 and CDR2 from the germline V gene are KGHSH and LQKENI. The DNA of the CDR3 is TGTGCCAGCTCAACTACTCAAGAGACCCAGTACTTC. This codes for CASSTTQETQYF.

The chain has TRBV10-3 and TRBJ1-4; D remains ambiguous. Trimming removed 3 bases from V and 3 bases from J, with 14 bases in between. In germline, CDR1 is ENHRY, CDR2 SYGVKD. The CDR3 consists of 16 residues. For the CDR3, the DNA is TGTGCCATCAGTGACCAGCCTAGCCTTTCTAATGAAAAACTGTTTTTT. Translated, it gives CAISDQPSLSNEKLFF.

This chain uses TRBV9 with TRBJ2-7; 9 bases map to TRBD2. CDR1 and CDR2 (germline): SGDLS, YYNGEE. After removal of 0 bases from V and 5 bases from J, the junction contained 6 bases not matched to a gene. This CDR3 is 15 amino acids long. The CDR3 DNA reads as TGTGCCAGCAGCGTAGATAGCGGGAGTCGCCACGAGCAGTACTTC. Protein product: CASSVDSGSRHEQYF.

The chain combines TRBV29-1 with TRBJ2-7, with unresolved D. CDR3 length: 12 amino acids. Trimming took off 1 base at V and 7 bases at J, with 11 bases between the two ends. CDR1 is SQVTM and CDR2 is ANQGSEA in the germline V gene. The chain's CDR3 is CSVEGRSGEQYF. The CDR3, as DNA: TGCAGCGTTGAAGGGCGTTCCGGGGAGCAGTACTTC.

This chain connects TRBV7-3 to TRBJ1-1, with D perhaps TRBD1 (5 bases). Looked up from germline, CDR1 is SGHTA and CDR2 is FQGTGA. V shed 5 bases and J shed 4 bases, with 11 bases lying between them. The CDR3 extends over 13 amino acids. The DNA for the CDR3 is TGTGCCAGCAGCCTCCAGGGCGGCACTGAAGCTTTCTTT. It specifies CASSLQGGTEAFF.

This clone was picked up one time. The CDR3 region is CASSQDSRGTEAFF. The CDR3 DNA follows: TGTGCCAGCAGCCAAGATTCGAGGGGGACTGAAGCTTTCTTT. The chain links TRBV14 to TRBJ1-1, with a weak D call TRBD1 (6 bases). V gave up 0 bases and J gave up 5 bases, with 10 bases separating them. This CDR3 spans 14 amino acids. Germline V lookup: CDR1 SGHDN, CDR2 FVKESK.